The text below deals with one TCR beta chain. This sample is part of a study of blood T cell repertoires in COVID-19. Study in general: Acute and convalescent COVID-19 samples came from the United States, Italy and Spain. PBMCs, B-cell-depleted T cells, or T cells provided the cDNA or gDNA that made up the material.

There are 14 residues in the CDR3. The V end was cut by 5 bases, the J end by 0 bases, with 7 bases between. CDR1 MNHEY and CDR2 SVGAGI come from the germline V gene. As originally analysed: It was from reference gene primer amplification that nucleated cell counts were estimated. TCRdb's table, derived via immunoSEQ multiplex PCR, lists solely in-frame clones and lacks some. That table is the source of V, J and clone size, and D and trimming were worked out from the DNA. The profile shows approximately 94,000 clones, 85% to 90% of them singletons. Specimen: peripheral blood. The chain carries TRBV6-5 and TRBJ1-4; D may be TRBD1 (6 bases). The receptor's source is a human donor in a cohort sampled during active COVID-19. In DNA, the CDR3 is TGTGCCAGCAGTCGGACAGCAACTAATGAAAAACTGTTTTTT. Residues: CASSRTATNEKLFF.